These T cell receptor beta chains were read from a single sample in a study of cytomegalovirus exposure and HLA in healthy donors. The table came from immunoSEQ multiplex PCR; TCRdb's copy has only in-frame clones and leaves some out. The repertoire holds about 89,000 clones, with less than 65% as singletons. Sequencing input: PBMCs. The receptors come from a woman aged 25 to 39 in good health and CMV-seronegative. The CDR3 runs from the conserved cysteine through the conserved F or W. D genes are given only for firm matches. Clone size is stated in some rows and not others, as once, few, many or a class when expanded.

j_gene,v_gene,d_gene,abundance,CDR3aa,CDR3nt
TRBJ2-7,TRBV2,.,.,CASKWAGYSYEQYF,TGTGCCAGCAAGTGGGCAGGCTACTCCTACGAGCAGTACTTC
TRBJ1-1,TRBV10-3,.,.,CALKRDLNTEAFF,TGTGCCCTCAAGAGAGACTTGAACACTGAAGCTTTCTTT
TRBJ1-2,TRBV28,.,.,CASSPGGEPGYTF,TGTGCCAGCAGCCCGGGCGGGGAGCCTGGCTACACCTTC
TRBJ1-5,TRBV28,TRBD1,.,CASSLGRGENQPQHF,TGTGCCAGCAGTTTAGGCAGGGGGGAAAATCAGCCCCAGCATTTT
TRBJ2-1,TRBV28,TRBD2,.,CASRESGSRYNEQFF,TGTGCCAGCAGGGAGAGCGGGAGCCGCTACAATGAGCAGTTCTTC
TRBJ2-2,TRBV4-3,.,few,CASSQVGGGTGELFF,TGCGCCAGCAGCCAAGTGGGAGGAGGGACCGGGGAGCTGTTTTTT
TRBJ2-7,TRBV10-1,TRBD2,.,CASSPLRTSRYEQYF,TGCGCCAGCTCACCCCTTCGGACTAGCCGCTACGAGCAGTACTTC
TRBJ1-1,TRBV10-3,.,.,CAISESVAAFNAFF,TGTGCCATCAGTGAAAGCGTCGCCGCCTTCAATGCTTTCTTT
TRBJ1-5,TRBV2,.,few,CASSDWGGGSNQPQHF,TGTGCCAGCAGTGACTGGGGGGGTGGAAGCAATCAGCCCCAGCATTTT
TRBJ2-2,TRBV6-6,TRBD2,.,CASRRTSGGAGELFF,TGTGCCAGCAGACGGACTAGCGGGGGGGCCGGGGAGCTGTTTTTT
TRBJ2-3,TRBV5-1,.,.,CASSLGQGGDTQYF,TGCGCCAGCAGCTTGGGGCAGGGGGGAGATACGCAGTATTTT
TRBJ2-7,TRBV6-5,.,.,CASRTGRLATVEQYF,TGTGCCAGCAGGACAGGCAGACTTGCTACGGTCGAGCAGTACTTC
TRBJ2-3,TRBV18,TRBD1,.,CASSPGQGRSDTQYF,TGTGCCAGCTCACCAGGACAGGGGCGGTCAGATACGCAGTATTTT
TRBJ2-1,TRBV9,.,.,CASTAGGGNEQFF,TGTGCCAGCACCGCCGGGGGAGGCAATGAGCAGTTCTTC
TRBJ2-3,TRBV11-2,TRBD2,.,CASSLDGAGVNTQYF,TGTGCCAGCAGCTTAGATGGGGCGGGGGTAAATACGCAGTATTTT
TRBJ2-5,TRBV5-6,TRBD2,.,CASSLSSASGNQETQYF,TGTGCCAGCAGCTTGAGTAGTGCTAGCGGGAATCAAGAGACCCAGTACTTC
TRBJ1-1,TRBV7-9,.,.,CASSRSGEEAFF,TGTGCCAGCAGCCGATCAGGGGAAGAAGCTTTCTTT
TRBJ2-7,TRBV28,TRBD2,few,CASTPLAGMREQYF,TGTGCCAGCACCCCTTTAGCGGGGATGCGGGAGCAGTACTTC
TRBJ2-3,TRBV5-6,TRBD1,.,CASSLGQVDFIDTQYF,TGTGCCAGCAGCTTAGGACAGGTGGATTTTATAGATACGCAGTATTTT
TRBJ2-5,TRBV11-2,.,.,CASSLDWYRADVSKTQYF,TGTGCCAGCAGCTTAGATTGGTACAGGGCAGATGTCTCGAAGACCCAGTACTTC
TRBJ1-2,TRBV18,TRBD1,.,CASSPRQGAGYGYTF,TGTGCCAGCTCACCCAGACAGGGGGCGGGCTATGGCTACACCTTC
TRBJ2-1,TRBV27,TRBD1,.,CASSPLLGQGNEQFF,TGTGCCAGCAGTCCTCTCTTGGGACAGGGGAATGAGCAGTTCTTC
TRBJ2-5,TRBV7-9,TRBD2,.,CASSYLAGGEIQYF,TGTGCCAGCAGCTACCTAGCGGGAGGAGAGATCCAGTACTTC
TRBJ2-7,TRBV5-1,TRBD1,.,CASHGTGGNRDEQYF,TGCGCCAGCCACGGGACAGGGGGCAATCGGGACGAGCAGTACTTC
TRBJ2-3,TRBV6-6,.,.,CASSYSRTASGDTQYF,TGTGCCAGCAGTTACTCGAGGACAGCGTCGGGAGATACGCAGTATTTT
TRBJ2-5,TRBV30,TRBD1,.,CAWSDTGGGETQYF,TGTGCCTGGAGTGATACAGGGGGCGGGGAGACCCAGTACTTC
TRBJ2-4,TRBV11-3,.,.,CASSLEETTIQYF,TGTGCCAGCAGCTTAGAGGAAACTACCATTCAGTACTTC
TRBJ2-2,TRBV5-1,TRBD1,few,CASSLRQGDGELFF,TGCGCCAGCAGCTTAAGACAGGGAGACGGGGAGCTGTTTTTT
TRBJ2-7,TRBV12-2,.,.,CASRFLLGLSYEQYF,TGTGCAAGTCGCTTCCTCCTGGGCCTTAGCTACGAGCAGTACTTC
TRBJ2-6,TRBV5-1,.,.,CASSSVRGSGANVLTF,TGCGCCAGCAGCTCGGTTCGGGGGTCTGGGGCCAACGTCCTGACTTTC
TRBJ2-7,TRBV28,TRBD2,.,CASSPQTSGGVYEQYF,TGTGCCAGCAGTCCCCAGACTAGCGGGGGGGTCTACGAGCAGTACTTC
TRBJ1-2,TRBV2,TRBD1,.,CASSETGGDGYTF,TGTGCCAGCAGTGAAACAGGGGGGGATGGCTACACCTTC
TRBJ2-1,TRBV12-5,.,.,CASARGTSNEQFF,TGTGCTAGTGCCCGCGGGACGTCAAATGAGCAGTTCTTC
TRBJ2-5,TRBV5-1,.,.,CASSPNTGKETQYF,TGCGCCAGCAGCCCTAACACAGGGAAAGAGACCCAGTACTTC
TRBJ2-3,TRBV19,TRBD1,.,CASSIGTATRTDTQYF,TGTGCCAGTAGTATCGGGACAGCCACTCGCACAGATACGCAGTATTTT
TRBJ2-2,TRBV20-1,.,.,CSATGSGELFF,TGCAGTGCTACAGGGTCCGGGGAGCTGTTTTTT
TRBJ1-5,TRBV18,TRBD1,.,CASSSSRTGDQPQHF,TGTGCCAGCTCATCATCCAGGACAGGGGATCAGCCCCAGCATTTT
TRBJ1-2,TRBV7-9,.,.,CASSLPGDYGYTF,TGTGCCAGCAGCTTACCAGGGGACTATGGCTACACCTTC
TRBJ2-5,TRBV18,.,.,CASSPGETQYF,TGTGCCAGCTCACCCGGGGAGACCCAGTACTTC
TRBJ2-1,TRBV7-9,.,.,CSSSLEWGIQFF,TGTTCCAGCAGCTTAGAGTGGGGCATACAGTTCTTC
TRBJ1-3,TRBV29-1,TRBD1,.,CSVGQGVGNTIYF,TGCAGCGTTGGACAGGGGGTAGGAAACACCATATATTTT
TRBJ2-1,TRBV6-1,.,.,CASSEGRFGGLENNEQFF,TGTGCCAGCAGTGAAGGTAGATTCGGGGGTTTGGAAAACAATGAGCAGTTCTTC
TRBJ2-1,TRBV9,.,.,CASSVGTPNNEQFF,TGTGCCAGTAGCGTAGGTACTCCAAACAATGAGCAGTTCTTC
TRBJ1-5,TRBV6-5,TRBD1,once,CASKRQGASNQPQHF,TGTGCCAGCAAGAGACAGGGGGCAAGCAATCAGCCCCAGCATTTT
TRBJ2-5,TRBV9,.,.,CASSVEGRETQYF,TGTGCCAGCAGCGTAGAGGGGCGGGAGACCCAGTACTTC
TRBJ2-5,TRBV9,TRBD2,.,CASSVGLAGLHQETQYF,TGTGCCAGCAGCGTAGGACTAGCGGGGTTACACCAAGAGACCCAGTACTTC
TRBJ1-2,TRBV4-2,TRBD1,.,CASSQPPGQGYGYTF,TGTGCCAGCAGCCAACCTCCGGGACAGGGGTACGGCTACACCTTC
TRBJ1-1,TRBV19,TRBD1,.,CASSLRATGGYEAFF,TGTGCCAGTAGCCTCCGCGCCACAGGGGGGTATGAAGCTTTCTTT
TRBJ1-1,TRBV28,TRBD1,.,CASSLLTRGDTEAFF,TGTGCCAGCAGTTTATTGACCAGGGGGGACACTGAAGCTTTCTTT
TRBJ2-7,TRBV27,TRBD1,.,CASSFVTGQGAYEQYF,TGTGCCAGCAGTTTTGTGACGGGACAGGGGGCCTACGAGCAGTACTTC
TRBJ2-3,TRBV15,.,.,CATKGGTSNTQYF,TGTGCCACTAAGGGAGGCACTTCCAATACGCAGTATTTT
TRBJ2-7,TRBV4-1,.,.,CASSQDHSEQYF,TGCGCCAGCAGCCAAGATCATAGCGAGCAGTACTTC
TRBJ1-2,TRBV5-1,.,.,CASSLAGDGYTF,TGCGCCAGCAGCTTGGCGGGGGACGGCTACACCTTC
TRBJ2-5,TRBV7-9,TRBD1,.,CASSLSSGGGTGRTQYF,TGTGCCAGCAGCTTGAGCAGCGGCGGAGGGACAGGGAGGACCCAGTACTTC
TRBJ1-5,TRBV4-3,.,.,CASSQDLLLGAQHF,TGCGCCAGCAGCCAAGATCTACTTCTTGGAGCCCAGCATTTT
TRBJ1-1,TRBV19,.,once,CASSGFPVGGTEAFF,TGTGCCAGTAGTGGTTTTCCGGTCGGGGGGACTGAAGCTTTCTTT
TRBJ2-1,TRBV2,.,.,CASSEDGVGDEQFF,TGTGCCAGCAGTGAAGACGGGGTTGGGGATGAGCAGTTCTTC
TRBJ1-1,TRBV23-1,TRBD1,.,CASGTSGTGGEAFF,TGCGCCAGCGGAACCTCCGGGACAGGGGGCGAAGCTTTCTTT
TRBJ2-7,TRBV14,TRBD2,.,CASGASGGPDGEQYF,TGTGCCAGCGGAGCTAGCGGGGGGCCAGACGGGGAGCAGTACTTC
TRBJ2-3,TRBV7-9,TRBD1,.,CASSRRPGQGTDTQYF,TGTGCCAGCAGCCGCAGACCGGGACAGGGCACAGATACGCAGTATTTT